This T cell receptor beta chain comes out of a study of shared clonotypes between healthy human individuals. TCRdb keeps only in-frame clones here, not all; method: immunoSEQ multiplex PCR. The sample has about 2.5 million clones; 85% to 95% are singletons. V lost 1 base and J lost 6, with 10 bases in between. Germline assignment: CDR1 SQVTM and CDR2 ANQGSEA. The CDR3 covers 12 residues. Nashville, Tennessee was home to all donors, each a Caucasian adult. The receptor's source is a man in his late teens or twenties in good health. Some clones in this sample may be carry-over from other donors' samples. Sequenced: naive CD4+ T cells from PBMCs. The subset: CD45RA+ positively selected. The chain links TRBV29-1 to TRBJ2-7; D remains ambiguous. CDR3 bases: TGCAGCGTTGAAGGGCCCGGGTTCGAGCAGTACTTC. Protein: CSVEGPGFEQYF.